This T cell receptor beta chain was captured in a study of beta chain features in type 1 diabetes. In the study overall: All samples yielded over 95,000,000 examined sorted cells.

Of the isolated RNA, all was reverse transcribed, and so the sequenced material was expressed TCRB transcripts. The repertoire was sequenced with immunoSEQ multiplex PCR; TCRdb's copy has only in-frame clones and lacks some. The repertoire holds around 250,000 clones, with around a quarter as singletons. Sample: central memory CD4+ T cells from blood. The sequence came from a man aged 25 to 40 in good health.

CDR3 sequence reads: CASSDGNRPNYGYTF. The CDR3 region has the DNA TGTGCCAGCAGCGACGGGAACAGGCCTAACTATGGCTACACCTTC. The V gene is TRBV7-9, the J gene TRBJ1-2, with TRBD1 as a possible D gene (5 bases). The V end was cut by 5 bases, the J end by 0 bases, with 13 bases between. Germline V gene lookup returns CDR1 SEHNR and CDR2 FQNEAQ (reference sequence). This CDR3 is 15 amino acids long.